The clone carrying this T cell receptor beta chain was seen more than once but under ten times. Its antigen is unidentified. As every portion of the isolated RNA was reverse transcribed, the sequencing read expressed TCRB transcripts. Sequencing was performed with immunoSEQ multiplex PCR; in TCRdb, only in-frame clones are kept and a portion is missing. The sample has hundreds of thousands of clones; 13% are singletons. The sample is drawn from a study of beta chain features in type 1 diabetes. General study points: Type 1 diabetes patients had moderately but significantly shorter TCRB CDR3s in all four CD4+ subsets.

The CDR3 covers 15 residues. V shed 5 bases and J shed 4 bases, with 20 bases lying between them. Germline V gene lookup returns CDR1 GTSNPN and CDR2 SVGIG (reference sequence). This chain uses TRBV30 with TRBJ1-1, with D possibly being TRBD1 (5 bases). Material for sequencing was naive CD4+ T cells from blood. This receptor was obtained from a man younger than 35 with type 1 diabetes. CDR3 nucleotide sequence: TGTGCCTGGTTATCTACCCGGGGGGGACCCACTGAAGCTTTCTTT. Residues: CAWLSTRGGPTEAFF.